The 5 T cell receptor beta chains presented below share a single source sample, sequenced in a study of control samples from healthy donors and cancer patients (dated by TCRdb to about 2020). Library creation used the immunoSEQ multiplex PCR assay. In its TCRdb copy, this immuneACCESS table keeps in-frame sequences only and misses some clones. Where compared with another copy, unresolved V genes explain less than half of these, and the others have no known cause. This sample lists a few hundred thousand clones; 90% were detected once. Together, the top ten hold approximately 6.3% of the sample. The specimen sequenced was PBMCs. The receptors were gathered from a man aged 35 to 55 with head and neck cancer.

This chain connects TRBV11-2 to TRBJ1-1, with unresolved D. Per the germline V gene, CDR1 is SGHAT and CDR2 is FQNNGV. V lost 2 bases to trimming and J lost 1 base, with 17 bases between them. The CDR3 is 17 amino acids. CDR3 region: CASSLLRSGVENTEAFF. The CDR3 DNA is TGTGCCAGCAGCTTATTGAGGTCCGGGGTTGAGAACACTGAAGCTTTCTTT.

This chain uses TRBV18 with TRBJ2-3, with 11 bases that match TRBD1. This CDR3 comprises 15 residues. Germline V gene sequence: CDR1 KGHSH, CDR2 LQKENI. V shed 3 bases, J shed 6 bases, and the junction held 5 bases outside the gene matches. The CDR3: CASSPWTGGWDTQYF. Here the CDR3 DNA reads TGTGCCAGCTCACCCTGGACAGGGGGCTGGGATACGCAGTATTTT.

In this sample, this clone turned up once. J is TRBJ2-3 and V is TRBV19; D possibly corresponds to TRBD1 (6 bases). There are 15 residues in the CDR3. V gave up 1 base and J gave up 0 bases, with 8 bases separating them. Germline CDR1 LNHDA, CDR2 SQIVND (reference sequence). The CDR3 coding sequence is TGTGCCAGTAGTATAGGCAGGGGTAGCACAGATACGCAGTATTTT. It yields the protein CASSIGRGSTDTQYF. Full variable domain (missing parts from reference TRBV19 and TRBJ2-3): DGGITQSPKYLFRKEGQNVTLSCEQNLNHDAMYWYRQDPGQGLRLIYYSQIVNDFQKGDIAEGYSVSREKKESFPLTVTSAQKNPTAFYLCASSIGRGSTDTQYFGPGTRLTVL.

This chain joins TRBV3-1 (or the pseudogene TRBV3-2) and TRBJ2-5; D is undetermined. Germline CDR1 and CDR2: LGHDT and YNNKEL (reference sequence). The germline V and J ends were trimmed by 7 bases and 1 base, with 7 bases remaining between them. The CDR3 runs 12 residues. The CDR3: CASKAFQETQYF. The CDR3 coding sequence is TGTGCCAGCAAGGCATTCCAAGAGACCCAGTACTTC.

The chain recombines TRBV5-6 with TRBJ2-2, with 10 nucleotides matching TRBD2. Germline-derived CDR1 and CDR2 are SGHDT and YYEEEE. J gave up 4 bases and V 1 base, and 4 bases lay outside the gene matches. The CDR3 is 16 amino acids. DNA for the CDR3: TGTGCCAGCAGCTTGCCTAGCGGGAGAGGCACCGGGGAGCTGTTTTTT. Amino acid sequence: CASSLPSGRGTGELFF.